This record looks at one T cell receptor beta chain sequence and its context. Its antigen is not known. This record belongs to a study of T cell responses to AZD1222 COVID-19 vaccine. Measured with immunoSEQ multiplex PCR; TCRdb has only the in-frame clones, and not every one. The table records approximately 150,000 clones, approximately 90% of them present only once. Trimming pared 2 bases from V and 3 bases from J, leaving 10 bases between. CDR3 length: 14 residues. Germline V gene sequence: CDR1 MNHNY, CDR2 SVGAGI (reference sequence). Study-level points and caveats: Baseline testing showed seropositivity in only six AZD1222 recipients. Spike as a whole was targeted by vaccine-associated CD4 TCRs, dominant at 160-218 and 743-854.

Sequences were derived from peripheral blood, sampled on day 0 of AZD1222 vaccination. This chain connects TRBV6-6 to TRBJ1-1; D gene ambiguous. The TCR originated in an adult in good health. CDR3 in amino acids: CASSYLAEDTEAFF. In nucleotides, the CDR3 is TGTGCCAGCAGTTACCTGGCCGAGGACACTGAAGCTTTCTTT.